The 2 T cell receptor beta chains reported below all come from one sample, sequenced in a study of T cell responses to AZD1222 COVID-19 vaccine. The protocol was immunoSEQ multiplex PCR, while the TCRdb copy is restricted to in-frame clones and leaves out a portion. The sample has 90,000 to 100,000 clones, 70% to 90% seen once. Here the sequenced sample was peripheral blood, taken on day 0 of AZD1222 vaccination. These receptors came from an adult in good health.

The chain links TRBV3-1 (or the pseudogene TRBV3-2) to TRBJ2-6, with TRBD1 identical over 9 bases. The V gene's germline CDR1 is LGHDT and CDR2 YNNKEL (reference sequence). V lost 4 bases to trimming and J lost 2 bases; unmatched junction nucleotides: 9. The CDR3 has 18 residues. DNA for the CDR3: TGTGCCAGCAGCCGACGAGGGACAGGGAATACTGGGGCCAACGTCCTGACTTTC. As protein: CASSRRGTGNTGANVLTF.

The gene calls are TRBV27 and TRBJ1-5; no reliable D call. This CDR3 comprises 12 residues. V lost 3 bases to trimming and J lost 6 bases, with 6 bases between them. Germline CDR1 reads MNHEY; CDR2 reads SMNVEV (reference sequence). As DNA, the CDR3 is TGTGCCAGCAGTTTTTCGGGTCAGCCCCAGCATTTT. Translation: CASSFSGQPQHF.